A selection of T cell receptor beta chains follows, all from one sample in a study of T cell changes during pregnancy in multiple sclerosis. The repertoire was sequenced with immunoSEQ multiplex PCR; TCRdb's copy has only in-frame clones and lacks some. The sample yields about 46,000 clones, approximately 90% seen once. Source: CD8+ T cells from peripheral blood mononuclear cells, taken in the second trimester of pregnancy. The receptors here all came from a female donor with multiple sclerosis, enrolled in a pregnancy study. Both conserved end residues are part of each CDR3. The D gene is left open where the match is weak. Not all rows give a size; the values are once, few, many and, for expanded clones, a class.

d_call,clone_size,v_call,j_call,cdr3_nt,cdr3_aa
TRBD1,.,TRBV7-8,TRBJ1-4,TGTGCCAGCAGCATTCGGACAGGGTTGAGAGAAAAACTGTTTTTT,CASSIRTGLREKLFF
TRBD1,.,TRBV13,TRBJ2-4,TGTGCCAGCAGCTTACGGGACAGGGCCAAAAACATTCAGTACTTC,CASSLRDRAKNIQYF
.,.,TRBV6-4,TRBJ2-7,TGTGCCAGAGAGTGGGCCTCCCGCTACGAGCAGTACTTC,CAREWASRYEQYF
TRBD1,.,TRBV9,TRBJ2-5,TGTGCCAGCAGCGTAGGACAGGGGGTCCAAGAGACCCAGTACTTC,CASSVGQGVQETQYF
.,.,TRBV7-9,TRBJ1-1,TGTGCCAGCAGCTTAGGCGGGGGTGAAGCTTTCTTT,CASSLGGGEAFF
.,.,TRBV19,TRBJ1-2,TGTGCCAGTAGTCCAGGGATTCATGGCTACACCTTC,CASSPGIHGYTF
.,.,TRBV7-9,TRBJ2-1,TGTGCCAGCACCATCGACGGGACACCTTACAATGAGCAGTTCTTC,CASTIDGTPYNEQFF
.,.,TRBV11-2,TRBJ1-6,TGTGCCAGCAGCTTAGAGTACAGGGTTAATTCACCCCTCCACTTT,CASSLEYRVNSPLHF
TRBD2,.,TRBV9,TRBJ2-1,TGTGCCAGCAGCGGAGCGGGGGGGTTCTACAATGAGCAGTTCTTC,CASSGAGGFYNEQFF
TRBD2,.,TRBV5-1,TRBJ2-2,TGCGCCAGCAGCTTGGCCTGGAATAGCGGGGGATTTTGGGAGCTGTTTTTT,CASSLAWNSGGFWELFF
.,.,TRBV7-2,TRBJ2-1,TGTGCCAGCAGTTTTAACTCGGGTGAGCAGTTCTTC,CASSFNSGEQFF
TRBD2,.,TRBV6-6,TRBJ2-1,TGTGCCAGCAGTTCTTTAGCGGGGGGTTACAATGAGCAGTTCTTC,CASSSLAGGYNEQFF
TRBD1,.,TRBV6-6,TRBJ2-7,TGTGCCAGCAGTTACAGGGGGCAGAGCTACGAGCAGTACTTC,CASSYRGQSYEQYF
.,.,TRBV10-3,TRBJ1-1,TGTGCCATCATGGGGCAAGGGGAAGGGGGCACTGAAGCTTTCTTT,CAIMGQGEGGTEAFF
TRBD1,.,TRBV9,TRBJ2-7,TGTGCCAGCAGCGCTGGACAGGGCGCTTCCTACGAGCAGTACTTC,CASSAGQGASYEQYF
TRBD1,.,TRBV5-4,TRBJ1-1,TGTGCCAGCAGCTTGGATACAGGGGCCTATGAAGCTTTCTTT,CASSLDTGAYEAFF
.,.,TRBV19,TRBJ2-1,TGTGCCAGTGGGCCGCCTGTGGGGGGCTACAATGAGCAGTTCTTC,CASGPPVGGYNEQFF
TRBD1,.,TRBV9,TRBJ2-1,TGTGCCAGCAGCGGGGACAGGGGCCCAAGCTACAATGAGCAGTTCTTC,CASSGDRGPSYNEQFF
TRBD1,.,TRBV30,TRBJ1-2,TGTGCCTGGAGTGTAGAAGGGGGCGATGGCTACACCTTC,CAWSVEGGDGYTF
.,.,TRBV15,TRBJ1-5,TGTGCCACCAGCAGAGATAAAGGGGAATGGCCCCAGCATTTT,CATSRDKGEWPQHF
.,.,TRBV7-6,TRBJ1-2,TGTGCCAGCAGCCCAGGTCGTCAAGGCTACACCTTC,CASSPGRQGYTF
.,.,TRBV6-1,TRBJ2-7,TGTGCCAGCAGTGAAAGGGGGGGATTTTTGTACGAGCAGTACTTC,CASSERGGFLYEQYF
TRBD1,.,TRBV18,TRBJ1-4,TGTGCCAGCTCAAGTCCGGGACAGGGGGGCGAAAAACTGTTTTTT,CASSSPGQGGEKLFF
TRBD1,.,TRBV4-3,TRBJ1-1,TGCGCCAGCAGCCAATCAGGACAGGGGGCTGAAGCTTTCTTT,CASSQSGQGAEAFF
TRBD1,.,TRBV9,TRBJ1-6,TGTGCCAGCAGCGTAGAAGGGGGCAAGAATTCACCCCTCCACTTT,CASSVEGGKNSPLHF
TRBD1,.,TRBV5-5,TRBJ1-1,TGTGCCAGCAGGCAGAGGACAGGCCCGAACACTGAAGCTTTCTTT,CASRQRTGPNTEAFF
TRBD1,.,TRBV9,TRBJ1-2,TGTGCCAGCAGCGGACAAACCGGGACAGGGGGCGGAAATGACTATGGCTACACCTTC,CASSGQTGTGGGNDYGYTF
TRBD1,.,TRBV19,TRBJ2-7,TGTGCCAGTAGTCCGGGACAGCCGAGCTCCTACGAGCAGTACTTC,CASSPGQPSSYEQYF
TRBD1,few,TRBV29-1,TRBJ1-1,TGCAGCGAAATGGGACAGGGAGGAACTGAAGCTTTCTTT,CSEMGQGGTEAFF
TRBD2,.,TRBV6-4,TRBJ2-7,TGTGCCAGCAGTGACCCCCGACTAGCGGGGGACTACGAGCAGTACTTC,CASSDPRLAGDYEQYF
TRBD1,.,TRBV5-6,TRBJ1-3,TGTGCCAGCAGCTCCGGGACAGGGGCTGGAAACACCATATATTTT,CASSSGTGAGNTIYF
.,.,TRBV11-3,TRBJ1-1,TGTGCCAGCAGCTTAGGAGAAAACACTGAAGCTTTCTTT,CASSLGENTEAFF